The next 11 T cell receptor beta chains were all read from a single sample in a study of beta chain features in type 1 diabetes. Reverse transcription of all isolated RNA meant that expressed TCRB transcripts were sequenced. Method: immunoSEQ multiplex PCR; TCRdb's copy keeps in-frame clones and lacks some. The table records around 430,000 clones, 30% of them present only once. Sequencing was done on a sample of naive CD4+ T cells from blood. The receptors derive from a man younger than 30 in good health.

This clone occurred a few times. The sample carries other DNA sequences with the same CDR3. J is TRBJ2-5 and V is TRBV29-1; D remains ambiguous. Trimming took off 6 bases at V and 7 bases at J, with 12 bases between the two ends. Germline V gives CDR1 SQVTM, CDR2 ANQGSEA. The CDR3 is made up of 11 amino acids. The CDR3 DNA is TGCAGCGTGGGCCCCTTGGGGACCCAGTACTTC. It is translated as CSVGPLGTQYF. The full variable domain, its missing parts supplied by reference TRBV29-1 and TRBJ2-5, is SAVISQKPSRDICQRGTSLTIQCQVDSQVTMMFWYRQQPGQSLTLIATANQGSEATYESGFVIDKFPISRPNLTFSTLTVSNMSPEDSSIYLCSVGPLGTQYFGPGTRLLVL.

The rearrangement joins TRBV7-2 to TRBJ1-4; D gene unclear. Trimming pared 1 base from V and 2 bases from J, leaving 14 bases between. Germline lookup yields CDR1 SGHTA and CDR2 FQGNSA. This CDR3 has 17 residues. The CDR3 coding sequence is TGTGCCAGCAGCTTAGGCCCGCCGGGGTACACTAATGAAAAACTGTTTTTT. Its translation: CASSLGPPGYTNEKLFF.

This clone was observed a handful of times. The chain joins TRBV30 to TRBJ2-5; 8 bases align to TRBD1. This CDR3 has 13 amino acids. V was pared by 4 bases and J by 4 bases, with 5 bases of the junction left unmatched. Per the germline V gene, CDR1 is GTSNPN and CDR2 is SVGIG (reference sequence). The CDR3 DNA reads TGTGCCTGGAATCCCGGACAGGGAGAGACCCAGTACTTC. It codes for CAWNPGQGETQYF.

The chain uses TRBV7-9 and TRBJ2-6, with D unclear. The V gene's germline CDR1 is SEHNR and CDR2 FQNEAQ (reference sequence). CDR3 size: 13 residues. Trimming took 5 bases from V and 1 from J, leaving 3 bases between them. In DNA, the CDR3 is TGTGCCAGCAGCGCGTCTGGGGCCAACGTCCTGACTTTC. It is translated as CASSASGANVLTF.

The V gene is TRBV4-1, the J gene TRBJ2-6; 9 bases fit TRBD1. The CDR3 runs to 19 residues. With 4 bases clipped from V and 2 bases from J, the junction kept 12 bases outside the gene matches. Germline V gives CDR1 MGHRA, CDR2 YSYEKL. CDR3 protein: CASSPTPGQGYTGANVLTF. The CDR3 nucleotides are TGCGCCAGCAGCCCGACACCGGGACAGGGTTATACTGGGGCCAACGTCCTGACTTTC.

The table lists this clone with a few counts. This chain uses TRBV7-9 with TRBJ2-1; D perhaps matches TRBD2 (5 bases). CDR1 SEHNR and CDR2 FQNEAQ come from the germline V gene (reference sequence). The V end was cut by 0 bases, the J end by 8 bases, with 11 bases between. There are 14 residues in the CDR3. The CDR3 sequence is CASSLARAAYEQFF. CDR3 in DNA: TGTGCCAGCAGCTTAGCTAGAGCGGCGTATGAGCAGTTCTTC.

The chain combines TRBV18 with TRBJ2-6, with TRBD2 as a possible D gene (5 bases). CDR1 and CDR2 (germline): KGHSH, LQKENI. Trimming removed 3 bases at V and 1 base at J, with 10 bases between. The CDR3 covers 16 residues. CDR3 nucleotide sequence: TGTGCCAGCTCACCGGGTCGGGGATCTGGGGCCAACGTCCTGACTTTC. It translates to CASSPGRGSGANVLTF.

The chain is built from TRBV9 and TRBJ1-2; 9 bases map to TRBD1. Germline CDR1 and CDR2: SGDLS and YYNGEE. V lost 2 bases and J lost 8; bases outside the gene matches: 10. CDR3 length: 15 residues. CDR3 sequence: CASSVGTTGTGGYTF. The CDR3, as DNA: TGTGCCAGCAGCGTGGGAACTACCGGGACAGGGGGCTACACCTTC.

The chain recombines TRBV7-2 with TRBJ1-5; D call uncertain. The germline V gene has CDR1 SGHTA and CDR2 FQGNSA. The CDR3 runs to 13 residues. V was clipped by 1 base and J by 6 bases, with 7 bases between them. The CDR3 region is CASSLVSGQPQHF. CDR3 nucleotide sequence: TGTGCCAGCAGCTTAGTCTCGGGTCAGCCCCAGCATTTT.

This clone was detected only a few times. V usage is TRBV29-1 and J usage is TRBJ2-6, with 8 bases that match TRBD1. Germline values: CDR1 SQVTM, CDR2 ANQGSEA. The CDR3 has 14 amino acids. The junction had 2 bases not matched to a gene; V was cut back by 6 bases and J by 1 base. For the CDR3, the DNA is TGCAGCGTAACAGGGGGATCTGGGGCCAACGTCCTGACTTTC. As protein: CSVTGGSGANVLTF.

In its sample, this clone was seen a few times. The chain has TRBV10-3 and TRBJ2-5; the D gene is possibly TRBD2 (5 bases). With 8 bases removed from V and 2 bases from J, the gap between germline ends came to 12 bases. Germline values: CDR1 ENHRY, CDR2 SYGVKD. The CDR3 has 13 residues. In nucleotides, the CDR3 is TGTGCCATCGGGGAGCGCGGACAAGAGACCCAGTACTTC. This codes for CAIGERGQETQYF.